These T cell receptor beta chains were read from a single sample in a study of blood T cell repertoires in COVID-19. This table comes from immunoSEQ multiplex PCR, and its TCRdb copy is limited to in-frame clones, with some not included. The data hold approximately 220,000 clones, with roughly 86% observed a single time. Input material: peripheral blood. These receptors were obtained from a man in his 60s with acute or convalescent COVID-19. CDR3s include the opening cysteine and the closing phenylalanine or tryptophan. The order of the fields is V gene, D gene, clone size, J gene, CDR3 DNA, CDR3 protein. A D gene is named only where the DNA matches it firmly. Part of the rows lack a size; the others show once, few, many or a class for expanded clones.

TRBV7-2	-	few	TRBJ1-2	TGTGCCAGCAGCGTAGGGGCGAACTATGGCTACACCTTC	CASSVGANYGYTF
TRBV5-6	TRBD2	-	TRBJ2-3	TGTGCCAGCAGCTTCACCATCGGGGGGGGCGGTACAGATACGCAGTATTTT	CASSFTIGGGGTDTQYF
TRBV11-2	-	-	TRBJ1-1	TGTGCCAGCAGCTTAGGGGGAGGAGAAGCTTTCTTT	CASSLGGGEAFF
TRBV7-2	-	-	TRBJ2-7	TGTGCCAGCAGGGGGGGAACAGCGTCCTACGAGCAGTACTTC	CASRGGTASYEQYF
TRBV28	TRBD1	-	TRBJ2-7	TGTGCCAGCAGTTTAGGGACAGGGGGTGGGTACGAGCAGTACTTC	CASSLGTGGGYEQYF
TRBV19	-	-	TRBJ1-3	TGTGCCAGTAGTATATCGCGGGCCTCTGGAAACACCATATATTTT	CASSISRASGNTIYF
TRBV5-6	-	-	TRBJ1-5	TGTGCCAGCAGCTCCCTCTTAGAGGATCAGCCCCAGCATTTT	CASSSLLEDQPQHF
TRBV4-2	TRBD2	-	TRBJ2-7	TGTGCCAGCAGCCAGGGACTAGCGGGGGGACCCTACGAGCAGTACTTC	CASSQGLAGGPYEQYF
TRBV2	-	-	TRBJ1-4	TGTGCCTTCGGCAGCTGGGGGCAACTGTCTAATGAAAAACTGTTTTTT	CAFGSWGQLSNEKLFF
TRBV5-1	-	once	TRBJ2-1	TGCGCCAGCAGCTTAAATCCGAGCTCCTACAATGAGCAGTTCTTC	CASSLNPSSYNEQFF
TRBV28	TRBD2	-	TRBJ2-5	TGTGCCAGCAGTTTAGCGGGGGGGAACCAAGAGACCCAGTACTTC	CASSLAGGNQETQYF
TRBV13	-	-	TRBJ2-2	TGTGCCAGCAGCTTAGTTAGCACCGGGGAGCTGTTTTTT	CASSLVSTGELFF
TRBV7-3	-	-	TRBJ2-7	TGTGCCAGCAGCTTAGGCCAGGGAACCTACGAGCAGTACTTC	CASSLGQGTYEQYF
TRBV18	-	few	TRBJ2-5	TGTGCCAGCTCAGACAAGCAAGAGACCCAGTACTTC	CASSDKQETQYF
TRBV5-5	TRBD1	-	TRBJ1-4	TGTGCCAGCACCATGGACAGGGGTGAAAAACTGTTTTTT	CASTMDRGEKLFF
TRBV24-1	TRBD1	-	TRBJ2-2	TGTGCCACCAGTGATGCGGGACAGGCAACCCCCGGGGAGCTGTTTTTT	CATSDAGQATPGELFF
TRBV5-5	TRBD1	-	TRBJ2-7	TGTGCCAGCAGCCCCTTCCCGGGACAGGGGTACGAGCAGTACTTC	CASSPFPGQGYEQYF
TRBV19	-	-	TRBJ1-3	TGTGCCAGTAGCCGACGGGGCTCTGGAAACACCATATATTTT	CASSRRGSGNTIYF
TRBV11-2	-	-	TRBJ2-4	TGTGCCAGCAGCTTAGTGCTGGGGCACGGCGAAAACATTCAGTACTTC	CASSLVLGHGENIQYF
TRBV4-2	-	-	TRBJ1-2	TGTGCCAGCAGCCCCTCCAGAGGAGACTATGGCTACACCTTC	CASSPSRGDYGYTF
TRBV5-5	-	-	TRBJ2-7	TGTGCCAGCAGCTTGGATATATCAGGGTACTACGAGCAGTACTTC	CASSLDISGYYEQYF
TRBV5-1	TRBD1	-	TRBJ1-2	TGCGCCAGCAGTCCTAAACAGGGGGTACTTGGTGGCTACACCTTC	CASSPKQGVLGGYTF
TRBV2	-	-	TRBJ1-4	TGTGCCAGCAGTGGGGGCCCGAATTTGGATAATGAAAAACTGTTTTTT	CASSGGPNLDNEKLFF
TRBV9	TRBD1	-	TRBJ1-3	TGTGCCAGCAGCGTAGCTGGGACAGGGACTGGAAACACCATATATTTT	CASSVAGTGTGNTIYF
TRBV14	-	-	TRBJ1-2	TGTGCCAGCAGCCAAACCGTCAGACAGGTTTATGGCTACACCTTC	CASSQTVRQVYGYTF
TRBV11-2	-	-	TRBJ1-3	TGTGCCAGCAGCTTAGGTTGGACGGGGGAGTCTGGAAACACCATATATTTT	CASSLGWTGESGNTIYF
TRBV4-1	TRBD1	-	TRBJ1-4	TGCGCCAGCAGCCCGCTCGCCCGGGACAGTAATGAAAAACTGTTTTTT	CASSPLARDSNEKLFF
TRBV18	-	-	TRBJ2-1	TGTGCCAGCTCACCACTCCAAGGCTCGGGCTACAATGAGCAGTTCTTC	CASSPLQGSGYNEQFF
TRBV9	TRBD2	-	TRBJ2-2	TGTGCCAGCAGCGTAGCCCCGGGGGGGGCGGGCACCGGGGAGCTGTTTTTT	CASSVAPGGAGTGELFF
TRBV29-1	-	-	TRBJ2-1	TGCAGCGTTGAGTGGGGAACCACAGGGTGGCAGTTCTTC	CSVEWGTTGWQFF
TRBV29-1	-	-	TRBJ1-2	TGCAGCGCCGCGCAGGGGTATAACTATGGCTACACCTTC	CSAAQGYNYGYTF
TRBV27	TRBD1	-	TRBJ1-5	TGTGCCAGCAGTTCCACAGGGGATAGCAATCAGCCCCAGCATTTT	CASSSTGDSNQPQHF
TRBV19	-	-	TRBJ1-4	TGTGCCAGTACGGGAAACTTCGCGGCTAATGAAAAACTGTTTTTT	CASTGNFAANEKLFF
TRBV12-3/TRBV12-4	-	once	TRBJ2-1	TGTGCCAGCAGTTACCAGGGCCCGCAGTTCTTC	CASSYQGPQFF
TRBV20-1	TRBD1	-	TRBJ1-1	TGCAGTGCTAGTGGCCTCGGACAGGGAAGCTTGAACACTGAAGCTTTCTTT	CSASGLGQGSLNTEAFF
TRBV28	-	-	TRBJ2-7	TGTGCCAGCCAGGGCGTGCACGAGCAGTACTTC	CASQGVHEQYF
TRBV18	TRBD1	-	TRBJ1-3	TGTGCCAGCTCACCATCGACAGGGTCCGGAAACACCATATATTTT	CASSPSTGSGNTIYF
TRBV19	-	-	TRBJ1-6	TGTGCCAGTAGTTGGTCTTTGGTGACAGCTGCTCCACCCCTCCACTTT	CASSWSLVTAAPPLHF
TRBV6-2/TRBV6-3	-	few	TRBJ2-5	TGTGCCAGCAGTTACCCAAGGACAGTTGAGACCCAGTACTTC	CASSYPRTVETQYF
TRBV11-2	-	many	TRBJ1-3	TGTGCCAGCAGCTTACAAACAGGTGCCACTGGAAACACCATATATTTT	CASSLQTGATGNTIYF